This entry lists 27 T cell receptor beta chains sequenced from one sample in a study of identical twins. MiXCR, applied by TCRdb to the 5' RACE reads, yields one record per CDR3 protein. The data show 300,000 to 400,000 distinct CDR3 sequences, with 9% to 10% seen just once and 8% to 10% held by the top ten. What was sequenced was naive T cells sorted from blood. The receptors derive from a woman aged 45-60 years in good health.

The chain employs TRBV5-8 and TRBJ2-3; 11 bases map to TRBD2. The CDR3 consists of 17 residues. The trim removed 4 bases at V and 4 bases at J, leaving 11 bases unmatched. Germline V gene sequence: CDR1 SGHTS, CDR2 YDEGEE. This CDR3 reads CASSPSLGLAGADTQYF. As DNA, the CDR3 is TGTGCCAGCAGCCCCTCCCTCGGACTAGCGGGTGCAGATACGCAGTATTTT.

The chain links TRBV7-2 to TRBJ2-7; 10 positions match TRBD1. Germline lookup yields CDR1 SGHTA and CDR2 FQGNSA. The CDR3 length is 14 residues. V lost 5 bases, J lost 5 bases, and 6 bases stayed unmatched. CDR3 coding DNA: TGTGCCAGCAGCGGCCGGGACAGGGGCCACGAGCAGTACTTC. It is translated as CASSGRDRGHEQYF.

There are a few counts of this clonotype. The chain recombines TRBV5-1 with TRBJ2-3; 7 bases match TRBD1. The germline CDR1 and CDR2 sequences are SGHRS and YFSETQ. CDR3 size: 15 residues. V was pared by 5 bases and J by 0 bases, with 6 bases of the junction left unmatched. Here the CDR3 reads CASRATGVSTDTQYF. The CDR3 DNA follows: TGCGCCAGCAGGGCTACAGGGGTGAGCACAGATACGCAGTATTTT.

This chain links TRBV4-1 with TRBJ2-1, with 9 bases identical to TRBD2. V lost 6 bases, J lost 9 bases, and 3 bases stayed unmatched. The CDR3 loop spans 12 amino acids. Germline V CDR1 and CDR2: MGHRA, YSYEKL. CDR3 coding DNA: TGCGCCAGCAGGGGCGGGAGGGTTGAGCAGTTCTTC. The encoded protein is CASRGGRVEQFF.

This sequence joins TRBV14 and TRBJ2-1; 9 nucleotides align to TRBD2. The CDR3 has 13 residues. Trimming removed 4 bases from V and 10 bases from J; junction bases left unmatched: 5. Germline CDR1 is SGHDN and CDR2 is FVKESK. The CDR3 region is CASSPGLALEQFF. CDR3 coding DNA: TGTGCCAGCAGCCCGGGACTAGCCCTCGAGCAGTTCTTC.

This clonotype showed up many times. The V and J genes are TRBV5-1 and TRBJ1-1; unclear D gene. V lost 5 bases to trimming and J lost 6 bases, with 14 bases between them. The CDR3 totals 13 residues. In germline, CDR1 is SGHRS, CDR2 YFSETQ. CDR3 bases: TGCGCCAGCAGAATACATGGAGGCGCTGAAGCTTTCTTT. Protein sequence: CASRIHGGAEAFF.

This clonotype came up many times. This chain connects TRBV12-3 or TRBV12-4 to TRBJ2-5, with a tentative D call TRBD2 (5 bases). Trimming removed 1 base from V and 4 bases from J, with 10 bases in between. CDR3 length equals 14 residues. CDR3 sequence reads: CASSLGHRGETQYF. CDR3 sequence (DNA): TGTGCCAGCAGTTTAGGACACCGGGGAGAGACCCAGTACTTC.

The chain recombines TRBV5-6 with TRBJ1-2, with TRBD1 matching 9 bases. V lost 0 bases to trimming and J lost 7 bases; unmatched junction nucleotides: 4. CDR1 is SGHDT, CDR2 YYEEEE, per germline. The CDR3 is made up of 14 amino acids. This chain's CDR3 is CASSLEDRGAGYTF. For the CDR3, the DNA is TGTGCCAGCAGCTTGGAGGACAGGGGAGCTGGCTACACCTTC.

V is TRBV27 and J is TRBJ2-7; 8 bases agree with TRBD2. Per the germline V gene, CDR1 is MNHEY and CDR2 is SMNVEV (reference sequence). This CDR3 spans 15 amino acids. The V gene end was trimmed by 6 bases and the J gene end by 2 bases; junction bases not matched to a gene: 9. The CDR3 protein is CASRVSGSAPYEQYV. The CDR3 DNA reads as TGTGCCAGCAGGGTAAGCGGGAGTGCCCCCTACGAGCAGTACGTC.

This clonotype was found a few times. The gene calls are TRBV21-1 and TRBJ2-7. TRBV21-1 is annotated as a pseudogene. This CDR3 is 11 amino acids long. The CDR3 DNA is TGTGCCAGCACCCTACCCTACGAGCAGTACGTC. Translated, it gives CASTLPYEQYV.

This clonotype was counted at least ten times. The chain couples TRBV20-1 to TRBJ2-1, with 10 bases that match TRBD1. The CDR3 has 16 amino acids. Germline lookup yields CDR1 DFQATT and CDR2 SNEGSKA (reference sequence). The V gene end was trimmed by 0 bases and the J gene end by 7 bases; junction bases not matched to a gene: 9. The CDR3 sequence is CSARDLGTGAMNEQFF. Written as DNA, the CDR3 is TGCAGTGCTAGAGATCTGGGGACAGGGGCGATGAATGAGCAGTTCTTC.

The chain has TRBV15 and TRBJ2-1; D is unclear. CDR1 and CDR2 (germline): LNHNV, YYDKDF (reference sequence). This CDR3 comprises 13 residues. Trimming removed 0 bases at V and 5 bases at J, with 5 bases between. The CDR3 coding sequence is TGTGCCACCAGCAGAGATCCGCACAATGAGCAGTTCTTC. It specifies CATSRDPHNEQFF. Combining the CDR3 with reference TRBV15 and TRBJ2-1 gives the whole variable domain DAMVIQNPRYQVTQFGKPVTLSCSQTLNHNVMYWYQQKSSQAPKLLFHYYDKDFNNEADTPDNFQSRRPNTSFCFLDIRSPGLGDTAMYLCATSRDPHNEQFFGPGTRLTVL.

This clonotype was seen at least ten times. J is TRBJ1-2 and V is TRBV7-9; 7 bases agree with TRBD1. J was trimmed by 7 bases and V by 5 bases; bases with no gene match: 4. This CDR3 comprises 12 residues. Germline-derived CDR1 and CDR2 are SEHNR and FQNEAQ (reference sequence). The CDR3 spells CASSTTGSGYTF. The CDR3 DNA reads as TGTGCCAGCAGCACGACAGGGTCTGGCTACACCTTC.

The chain carries TRBV18 and TRBJ2-7, with TRBD2 as a possible D gene (7 bases). The CDR3 has 14 amino acids. The germline gives CDR1 KGHSH, CDR2 LQKENI. Trimming removed 8 bases at V and 2 bases at J, with 16 bases between. CDR3 loop: CASQFRGGPYEQYF. In nucleotides, the CDR3 is TGTGCCAGCCAATTTCGCGGGGGCCCCTACGAGCAGTACTTC.

The table lists this clonotype with many counts. The genes are TRBV5-6 and TRBJ2-2, with D unclear. The length of the CDR3 is 18 residues. CDR1 is SGHDT, CDR2 YYEEEE, per germline. V was trimmed by 0 bases and J by 4 bases, leaving 19 bases between them. DNA for the CDR3: TGTGCCAGCAGCTTGGCCCAAGTAACGACCGGTCGCACCGGGGAGCTGTTTTTT. Translating it yields CASSLAQVTTGRTGELFF. The whole variable domain, remainder taken from reference TRBV5-6 and TRBJ2-2, is DAGVTQSPTHLIKTRGQQVTLRCSPKSGHDTVSWYQQALGQGPQFIFQYYEEEERQRGNFPDRFSGHQFPNYSSELNVNALLLGDSALYLCASSLAQVTTGRTGELFFGEGSRLTVL.

This clonotype turned up a few times. V usage is TRBV12-3 or TRBV12-4 and J usage is TRBJ2-5; D not resolved. Trimming took 4 bases from V and 0 from J, leaving 6 bases between them. CDR3 length: 13 residues. The CDR3 protein is CASSWGYQETQYF. The CDR3 nucleotides read TGTGCCAGCAGTTGGGGATACCAAGAGACCCAGTACTTC.

On this clonotype itself: A read error is possible here, since a much larger clone lies one base away. The rearrangement links TRBV29-1 to TRBJ1-1; D is uncertain. The CDR3 consists of 10 residues. The germline gives CDR1 SQVTM, CDR2 ANQGSEA. The CDR3 is CSAQNTEVFF. Here the CDR3 DNA reads TGCAGCGCCCAGAACACTGAAGTTTTCTTT.

DNA of the CDR3: TGTGCCACCGACCCCACAGGGAACCAAGAGACCCAGTACTTC. It yields the protein CATDPTGNQETQYF. The rearrangement joins TRBV6-1 to TRBJ2-5; possibly TRBD1 for D (6 bases). V was trimmed by 10 bases and J by 0 bases, leaving 15 bases between them. Germline lookup yields CDR1 MNHNS and CDR2 SASEGT. CDR3 length equals 14 residues.

The chain combines TRBV6-5 with TRBJ2-1; D is undetermined. The germline V gene encodes CDR1 MNHEY and CDR2 SVGAGI. The CDR3 length is 13 residues. V was clipped by 0 bases and J by 9 bases, with 9 bases between them. Written as DNA, the CDR3 is TGTGCCAGCAGTTACTCGCTCCACAGTGAGCAGTTCTTC. This encodes CASSYSLHSEQFF.

The chain carries TRBV7-8 and TRBJ2-5; 9 nucleotides match TRBD2. The germline CDR1 and CDR2 sequences are SGHVS and FQNEAQ. The CDR3 consists of 15 residues. The V segment lost 8 bases and the J segment 4 bases; nucleotides outside the gene matches: 11. The CDR3 protein is CASRSSGTPGETQYF. The DNA of the CDR3 is TGTGCCAGCCGCTCTAGCGGGACTCCCGGAGAGACCCAGTACTTC.

This clonotype was observed many times. An end of the junction differs from the germline gene, which may be a read error. The chain recombines TRBV11-2 with TRBJ2-1; a possible D gene is TRBD2 (5 bases). Germline V gene sequence: CDR1 SGHAT, CDR2 FQNNGV. The CDR3 has 15 residues. This CDR3 reads CASSLDNSRTLASSF. CDR3 nucleotide sequence: TGTGCCAGCAGCTTAGATAATTCCAGGACGCTAGCATCATCCTTC.

This clonotype was detected only a few times. This chain uses TRBV6-5 with TRBJ1-4; D ambiguous. CDR1 is MNHEY, CDR2 SVGAGI, per germline. Trimming removed 0 bases at V and 6 bases at J, with 11 bases between. The length of the CDR3 is 15 residues. CDR3 sequence: CASSYSGRTDEKLFF. CDR3 in DNA: TGTGCCAGCAGTTACTCTGGAAGGACGGATGAAAAACTGTTTTTT.

The chain is built from TRBV27 and TRBJ2-3; 7 bases align to TRBD2. Looked up from germline, CDR1 is MNHEY and CDR2 is SMNVEV (reference sequence). This CDR3 spans 13 amino acids. With V trimmed by 3 bases and J by 5 bases, 2 bases remained unmatched. Written as DNA, the CDR3 is TGTGCCAGCAGTTTCAGGGAGGGAGATACGCAGTATTTT. The encoded protein is CASSFREGDTQYF.

The gene calls are TRBV15 and TRBJ2-3, with TRBD2 identical over 9 bases. Unmatched junction bases numbered 3, after V lost 1 base and J lost 4 bases. The CDR3 totals 15 residues. The V gene's germline CDR1 is LNHNV and CDR2 YYDKDF (reference sequence). CDR3 sequence: CATSRVAGESDTQYF. The CDR3 DNA reads TGTGCCACCAGCAGAGTAGCGGGAGAGTCAGATACGCAGTATTTT.

This clonotype has a count of ten or more. The rearrangement uses TRBV5-1 and TRBJ2-1; 8 nucleotides match TRBD1. The germline CDR1 and CDR2 sequences are SGHRS and YFSETQ. V lost 0 bases, J lost 2 bases, and 10 bases stayed unmatched. The CDR3 is made up of 18 amino acids. CDR3 nucleotides: TGCGCCAGCAGCTTGGGGTGGGGCAGGGGGCGAACCTACAATGAGCAGTTCTTC. Translating gives CASSLGWGRGRTYNEQFF.

This clonotype was recorded at least ten times. The chain combines TRBV7-2 with TRBJ2-3; 12 bases map to TRBD1. CDR1 SGHTA and CDR2 FQGNSA come from the germline V gene. V was clipped by 5 bases and J by 5 bases; unmatched bases: 8. The length of the CDR3 is 16 residues. The CDR3 nucleotides read TGTGCCAGCAGCCGTCCCGGGACAGGGGGCAGAGATACGCAGTATTTT. Translation: CASSRPGTGGRDTQYF.

This clonotype was seen only a few times. The chain has TRBV2 and TRBJ2-4; the match to TRBD2 covers 16 bases. V shed 6 bases and J 6 bases; nucleotides not matched to a gene: 8. Germline CDR1 is SNHLY and CDR2 is FYNNEI. CDR3 size: 17 residues. CDR3 region: CASSKRGLAGGINIQYF. The CDR3 DNA reads as TGTGCCAGCAGCAAACGGGGACTAGCGGGAGGGATAAACATTCAGTACTTC. The full variable domain, its missing parts supplied by reference TRBV2 and TRBJ2-4, is EPEVTQTPSHQVTQMGQEVILRCVPISNHLYFYWYRQILGQKVEFLVSFYNNEISEKSEIFDDQFSVERPDGSNFTLKIRSTKLEDSAMYFCASSKRGLAGGINIQYFGAGTRLSVL.